This TCR beta chain emerged from a study of cytomegalovirus exposure and HLA in healthy donors. At the level of the study: An early release of data contained about 85 million unique TCRs, which came from HLA-typed donors. Across under 450 genotyped donors, over 70% landed in the Caucasian-associated ancestry cluster.

This CDR3 has 15 residues. Germline CDR1 reads MGHDK; CDR2 reads SYGVNS. V was trimmed by 7 bases and J by 0 bases, leaving 14 bases between them. It was with 60 Vbeta and 13 Jbeta primers that the PCR ran. Produced via immunoSEQ multiplex PCR; TCRdb's table is partial and in-frame only. The repertoire holds some 190,000 clones, around 77% seen once, with roughly 2% in the top ten. This rearrangement joins TRBV25-1 to TRBJ2-3; no clear D. Sequenced sample: PBMCs. This clonotype was sampled from a young woman in good health and CMV-seronegative. The CDR3 bases are TGTGCCAGCATTCCCCCTACCGGTAGCACAGATACGCAGTATTTT. Translating gives CASIPPTGSTDTQYF. Based on the CDR3 plus reference TRBV25-1 and TRBJ2-3, the full variable domain is EADIYQTPRYLVIGTGKKITLECSQTMGHDKMYWYQQDPGMELHLIHYSYGVNSTEKGDLSSESTVSRIRTEHFPLTLESARPSHTSQYLCASIPPTGSTDTQYFGPGTRLTVL.